This T cell receptor beta chain emerged from a study of OX40 agonist ivuxolimab in advanced cancers. Study background: Patients were infused with ivuxolimab every 2 weeks at 0.01 to 10 mg/kg.

Patients were ineligible given autoimmune disease history or systemic immunosuppression. Clones were read by immunoSEQ multiplex PCR, and TCRdb kept only the in-frame ones, dropping some. The sample holds 58,000 or so clones, under 85% seen once. The ends lost 3 bases at V and 5 bases at J; junction bases unmatched: 8. Germline-derived CDR1 and CDR2 are SGHRS and YFSETQ. This CDR3 is built from 16 residues. The sequences come from CD4+ or CD8+ T cells sorted from blood, collected in a trial of the OX40 agonist ivuxolimab. The genes are TRBV5-1 and TRBJ2-2, with TRBD2 identical over 9 bases. The receptor was isolated from an adult with an advanced solid tumor such as melanoma, head and neck, liver or kidney cancer. This CDR3 is CASSYDFSGSTGELFF. As DNA, the CDR3 is TGCGCCAGCAGCTACGACTTTAGCGGGAGTACCGGGGAGCTGTTTTTT.